What follows are 24 T cell receptor beta chains derived from one specimen sequenced in a study of early T cells in non-severe SARS-CoV-2 infection. Using its own MiXCR run on the 5' RACE reads, TCRdb lists one record per CDR3 protein. The data show some 48,000 distinct CDR3 sequences, about 7.8% seen once. The sample taken for sequencing was whole blood. Source of these receptors: an adult who was a healthcare worker with PCR-confirmed SARS-CoV-2 infection or an uninfected control (not recorded which).

This clonotype was counted at least ten times. The chain employs TRBV9 and TRBJ1-1; no firm D call. V shed 0 bases and J shed 4 bases, with 10 bases lying between them. This CDR3 contains 14 residues. CDR1 is SGDLS, CDR2 YYNGEE, per germline. The CDR3 sequence: CASSVDEGVTEAFF. The CDR3 region has the DNA TGTGCCAGCAGCGTAGACGAGGGTGTCACTGAAGCTTTCTTT.

There are many counts of this clonotype. The chain carries TRBV2 and TRBJ1-6; 8 bases agree with TRBD1. Germline lookup yields CDR1 SNHLY and CDR2 FYNNEI. The CDR3 is 13 amino acids. J was trimmed by 10 bases and V by 7 bases; bases with no gene match: 6. The CDR3 loop reads CASIKTGESPLHF. Here the CDR3 DNA reads TGTGCCAGCATCAAGACAGGGGAGTCACCCCTCCACTTT.

This clonotype was found a few times. This chain uses TRBV19 with TRBJ1-2; no firm D call. The germline CDR1 and CDR2 sequences are LNHDA and SQIVND (reference sequence). Trimming took 3 bases from V and 2 from J, leaving 7 bases between them. The CDR3 sequence is 13 residues long. The CDR3 DNA follows: TGTGCCAGTAGTATCCGGCCCAACTATGGCTACACCTTC. Translation gives CASSIRPNYGYTF.

The rearrangement links TRBV25-1 to TRBJ1-2; TRBD1 matches at 8 bases. Germline loops: CDR1 MGHDK, CDR2 SYGVNS. This CDR3 spans 14 amino acids. Trimming at V came to 3 bases and at J to 3 bases, leaving 3 bases not matched to a gene. The CDR3: CASSDRGRDYGYTF. CDR3 sequence (DNA): TGTGCCAGCAGTGACAGGGGGCGCGACTATGGCTACACCTTC.

This clonotype was observed many times. The CDR3 region is CASSLEDNVEDTEAFF. CDR3 DNA: TGTGCCAGCAGTTTAGAGGACAACGTAGAGGACACTGAAGCTTTCTTT. The V call is TRBV28, the J call TRBJ1-1; a possible D gene is TRBD1 (5 bases). V lost 2 bases and J lost 3, with 16 bases in between. The CDR3 extends over 16 amino acids. Germline CDR1 reads MDHEN; CDR2 reads SYDVKM.

This clonotype was recorded a few times. The rearrangement uses TRBV2 and TRBJ1-4, with unresolved D. Germline V gives CDR1 SNHLY, CDR2 FYNNEI. The CDR3 length is 15 residues. With 1 base removed from V and 7 bases from J, the gap between germline ends came to 13 bases. The DNA for the CDR3 is TGTGCCAGCAGTGAAGTCGTCAGGATGAGTGAAAAACTGTTTTTT. As protein: CASSEVVRMSEKLFF.

The genes are TRBV7-9 and TRBJ2-1; 8 positions agree with TRBD2. After removal of 5 bases from V and 0 bases from J, the junction contained 6 bases not matched to a gene. Germline V CDR1 and CDR2: SEHNR, FQNEAQ (reference sequence). The CDR3 consists of 16 residues. CDR3 DNA sequence: TGTGCCAGCAGCCCAGTAGCGGGGAGCTCCTACAATGAGCAGTTCTTC. Encoded protein: CASSPVAGSSYNEQFF.

The J gene is TRBJ2-5, the V gene TRBV5-4; TRBD1 agrees at 11 bases. Trimming at V came to 4 bases and at J to 3 bases, leaving 5 bases not matched to a gene. Germline-derived CDR1 and CDR2 are SGHNT and YYREEE (reference sequence). The CDR3 is 15 residues long. This chain's CDR3 is CASSVGQGVKETQYF. The CDR3 DNA reads as TGTGCCAGCAGCGTGGGACAGGGGGTTAAAGAGACCCAGTACTTC.

About this clonotype itself: An end of the junction does not agree with germline; a read error may underlie this. This chain uses TRBV12-3 or TRBV12-4 with TRBJ2-1, with TRBD2 matching over 14 bases. The CDR3 length is 16 residues. The CDR3 sequence is CASSLGLAGGYNEQFF. The CDR3 nucleotides are TGTGCCAGCAGCTTAGGACTAGCGGGGGGTTACAATGAGCAGTTCTTC.

The chain carries TRBV21-1 and TRBJ2-7. TRBV21-1 is reported as a pseudogene. CDR3 length equals 15 residues. This chain's CDR3 is CARAPTYLFSYEQYF. CDR3 sequence (DNA): TGTGCCAGGGCACCGACCTACTTATTCTCCTACGAGCAGTACTTC.

At least ten counts were recorded for this clonotype. The V and J genes are TRBV2 and TRBJ1-2; D might be TRBD1 (5 bases). CDR1 and CDR2 (germline): SNHLY, FYNNEI. The CDR3 contains 13 residues. Trimming pared 7 bases from V and 5 bases from J, leaving 14 bases between. CDR3 region: CASKAGGSYGYTF. CDR3 in DNA: TGTGCCAGCAAGGCGGGGGGGAGTTATGGCTACACCTTC.

The sample holds many counts of this clonotype. The CDR3: CASSDIGTDTQYF. For the CDR3, the DNA is TGTGCCAGCAGTGACATTGGCACAGATACGCAGTATTTT. V gene TRBV6-1 combines with J gene TRBJ2-3; D remains ambiguous. CDR3 length: 13 amino acids. The V end lost 3 bases, the J end lost 1 base, and 5 bases lay between the germline ends. In germline, CDR1 is MNHNS, CDR2 SASEGT.

In regard to this clonotype: A much larger clone lies one base from this, so it may be a read error. V gene TRBV5-1 combines with J gene TRBJ1-6, with D possibly being TRBD1 (6 bases). CDR1 SGHRS and CDR2 YFSETQ come from the germline V gene. The length of the CDR3 is 13 residues. This CDR3 reads CVSSLEQGPPLHF. The CDR3 DNA reads as TGCGTCAGCAGCTTGGAACAGGGCCCACCCCTCCACTTT.

The chain is built from TRBV5-4 and TRBJ2-3; TRBD2 agrees at 13 bases. V lost 4 bases to trimming and J lost 3 bases; unmatched junction nucleotides: 8. The CDR3 is made up of 17 amino acids. CDR1 is SGHNT, CDR2 YYREEE, per germline (reference sequence). This chain's CDR3 is CASSPMTSGGLTDTQYF. DNA for the CDR3: TGTGCCAGCAGCCCGATGACTAGCGGGGGGCTTACAGATACGCAGTATTTT.

This clonotype was observed a few times. V usage is TRBV30 and J usage is TRBJ2-7; D is perhaps TRBD2 (5 bases). This CDR3 is built from 15 residues. Trimming left V 0 bases short and J 4 bases short, with 16 bases between. CDR1 and CDR2 (germline): GTSNPN, SVGIG (reference sequence). CDR3 region: CAWSVFRGIGYEQYF. In DNA form, the CDR3 reads TGTGCCTGGAGTGTATTCCGGGGAATAGGGTACGAGCAGTACTTC.

This clonotype was picked up many times. The V gene is TRBV25-1, the J gene TRBJ2-2; D perhaps matches TRBD1 (6 bases). Trimming took off 3 bases at V and 4 bases at J, with 21 bases between the two ends. CDR3 length: 18 residues. CDR1 is MGHDK, CDR2 SYGVNS, per germline. The CDR3 bases are TGTGCCAGCAGTGACCCGAAATGGATAGTAGGGGGCACCGGGGAGCTGTTTTTT. This sequence encodes CASSDPKWIVGGTGELFF.

This clonotype came up a few times. The gene calls are TRBV18 and TRBJ1-2; no clear D gene. CDR3 length: 14 amino acids. Deletions cut 3 bases from V and 2 bases from J, with 10 bases between. The germline CDR1 and CDR2 sequences are KGHSH and LQKENI. In DNA, the CDR3 is TGTGCCAGCTCACCGGGCGGGAAAAACTATGGCTACACCTTC. As protein: CASSPGGKNYGYTF.

This clonotype appeared many times. The chain carries TRBV7-2 and TRBJ1-3; D not resolved. V was trimmed by 6 bases and J by 2 bases, leaving 11 bases between them. The V gene's germline CDR1 is SGHTA and CDR2 FQGNSA. This CDR3 comprises 14 residues. The CDR3 loop is CASSLLGTGNTIYF. The CDR3 bases are TGTGCCAGCAGTCTCTTAGGAACTGGAAACACCATATATTTT.

This clonotype was seen only a few times. The J gene is TRBJ2-7, the V gene TRBV12-3 or TRBV12-4; D is perhaps TRBD2 (5 bases). V was shortened by 7 bases and J by 2 bases, with 27 bases between the two germline ends. The CDR3 consists of 18 residues. The CDR3 protein is CASNQRGLAGYIPYEQYF. In nucleotides, the CDR3 is TGTGCCAGCAACCAAAGAGGACTGGCCGGCTACATACCCTACGAGCAGTACTTC.

This clonotype has at least ten counts. This sequence joins TRBV12-3 or TRBV12-4 and TRBJ1-3; TRBD1 is a possible D gene (6 bases). V lost 0 bases and J 3 bases, leaving 6 bases between the germline ends. The CDR3 is 14 amino acids. In nucleotides, the CDR3 is TGTGCCAGCAGTTTAGCAGGGGGTGGAAACACCATATATTTT. Translation gives CASSLAGGGNTIYF.

In its sample, this clonotype was seen many times. The chain links TRBV20-1 to TRBJ2-3; TRBD2 matches at 7 bases. The V and J ends lost 3 bases and 2 bases, in that order; junction bases with no gene match: 5. The V gene's germline CDR1 is DFQATT and CDR2 SNEGSKA (reference sequence). The CDR3 is made up of 14 amino acids. The CDR3 loop reads CSASGGIHTDTQYF. The CDR3 DNA sequence: TGCAGTGCTAGCGGGGGGATCCACACAGATACGCAGTATTTT.

This clonotype showed up many times. The chain joins TRBV3-1 to TRBJ1-5; weak D call: TRBD1 (5 bases). Germline V CDR1 and CDR2: LGHDT, YNNKEL (reference sequence). This CDR3 contains 14 residues. The V and J ends lost 2 bases and 4 bases respectively, with 9 bases between them. In DNA, the CDR3 is TGTGCCAGCAGCCAAACAGGCCTTAATCAGCCCCAGCATTTT. It encodes CASSQTGLNQPQHF.

In this sample, this clonotype turned up a few times. This chain uses TRBV28 with TRBJ2-3, with TRBD2 matching over 8 bases. The CDR3 is made up of 15 amino acids. Germline V lookup: CDR1 MDHEN, CDR2 SYDVKM. V dropped 10 bases and J dropped 6; count of bases not matched to a gene: 15. In DNA form, the CDR3 reads TGTGCCATCTCCCAGTGGGCGGGGGGACCCGATACGCAGTATTTT. Its protein product is CAISQWAGGPDTQYF.

This clonotype appeared many times. The chain is built from TRBV3-2 and TRBJ1-2. TRBV3-2 is a pseudogene segment. CDR3 size: 14 residues. CDR3 sequence (DNA): TGTGCCAGCAGCCCAGACAGGAGTTGGCGGGGCTACACCTTC. The encoded protein is CASSPDRSWRGYTF.